A single sample gave rise to the 19 T cell receptor beta chains below, sequenced in a study of CD8 T cells in Susac syndrome. Reverse transcription of roughly 0.45 to 1 ug RNA used random hexamers. From the immunoSEQ multiplex PCR reads, TCRdb called clonotypes with MiXCR, one entry per CDR3 protein. Of some 150,000 distinct CDR3 sequences in the sample, roughly 94% are singletons; the top ten hold 0.14%. The sequencing sample was made of CD4+ T cells from PBMCs. The receptors come from a human donor with Susac syndrome.

The gene calls are TRBV20-1 and TRBJ2-1, with 12 bases matching TRBD1. Germline values: CDR1 DFQATT, CDR2 SNEGSKA (reference sequence). CDR3 length: 12 residues. Trimming cost V 6 bases and J 9 bases; bases outside gene matches: 3. CDR3 residues: CSAGTGGAEQFF. The CDR3 nucleotides read TGCAGTGCCGGGACAGGGGGCGCTGAGCAGTTCTTC.

Here the CDR3 reads CAWTPTGSEAFF. The CDR3 coding sequence is TGTGCCTGGACCCCCACAGGGAGTGAAGCTTTCTTT. The gene calls are TRBV30 and TRBJ1-1, with D perhaps TRBD1 (6 bases). The V gene's germline CDR1 is GTSNPN and CDR2 SVGIG (reference sequence). Trimming pared 4 bases from V and 7 bases from J, leaving 13 bases between. The CDR3 runs 12 residues. Full variable domain (rest looked up from reference TRBV30 and TRBJ1-1): SQTIHQWPATLVQPVGSPLSLECTVEGTSNPNLYWYRQAAGRGLQLLFYSVGIGQISSEVPQNLSASRPQDRQFILSSKKLLLSDSGFYLCAWTPTGSEAFFGQGTRLTVV.

A note on this clonotype: One end of the junction is discordant with germline, which a read error may explain. The chain joins TRBV27 to TRBJ1-5, with TRBD1 as a possible D gene (6 bases). Germline CDR1 reads MNHEY; CDR2 reads SMNVEV (reference sequence). The CDR3 spans 15 residues. The CDR3 region is CASSLSGARNQPQHF. In nucleotides, the CDR3 is TGTGCCAGCAGTCTATCAGGGGCACGCAATCAGCCCCAGCATTTT.

The V and J genes are TRBV4-2 and TRBJ2-7, with D tentatively TRBD1 (5 bases). The V and J ends lost 0 bases and 5 bases respectively, with 11 bases between them. The germline CDR1 and CDR2 sequences are LGHNA and YNFKEQ. CDR3 length: 14 residues. DNA for the CDR3: TGTGCCAGCAGCCAAGATGCAGGGTTAAACGAGCAGTACTTC. Its protein product is CASSQDAGLNEQYF.

As for this clonotype: The junction differs from germline at one of its ends, possibly a read error. The chain has TRBV19 and TRBJ2-4; D not certain. CDR1 and CDR2 from the germline V gene are LNHDA and SQIVND (reference sequence). This CDR3 comprises 13 residues. CDR3 amino acids: CASSVDGKNIQYF. The CDR3 nucleotides are TGTGCCAGTAGTGTAGACGGGAAAAACATTCAGTACTTC. Full variable domain (outside the CDR3, taken from reference TRBV19 and TRBJ2-4): DGGITQSPKYLFRKEGQNVTLSCEQNLNHDAMYWYRQDPGQGLRLIYYSQIVNDFQKGDIAEGYSVSREKKESFPLTVTSAQKNPTAFYLCASSVDGKNIQYFGAGTRLSVL.

The chain combines TRBV12-3 or TRBV12-4 with TRBJ2-1; no clear D. V was cut by 4 bases and J by 5 bases, with 12 bases left in between. CDR3 length equals 14 residues. Written as DNA, the CDR3 is TGTGCCAGCAGTTGGGTCCCCCCACACAATGAGCAGTTCTTC. Translated, it gives CASSWVPPHNEQFF.

The chain combines TRBV6-4 with TRBJ2-1, with 8 bases aligning to TRBD2. V was clipped by 0 bases and J by 4 bases; unmatched bases: 2. Germline-derived CDR1 and CDR2 are MRHNA and SNTAGT. The CDR3 is 15 residues long. DNA of the CDR3: TGTGCCAGCAGTGACTCTACTAGCGGATACAATGAGCAGTTCTTC. Protein: CASSDSTSGYNEQFF.

The rearrangement joins TRBV29-1 to TRBJ2-4; possibly TRBD1 for D (5 bases). Germline V gives CDR1 SQVTM, CDR2 ANQGSEA. Trimming stripped 0 bases from V and 0 bases from J, with 9 bases between. This CDR3 is 15 amino acids long. This CDR3 reads CSVEDRAVAKNIQYF. Here the CDR3 DNA reads TGCAGCGTTGAAGACAGGGCGGTAGCCAAAAACATTCAGTACTTC.

The chain recombines TRBV7-2 with TRBJ2-1; D not certain. This CDR3 contains 13 residues. CDR1 and CDR2 from the germline V gene are SGHTA and FQGNSA. Trimming left V 3 bases short and J 7 bases short, with 10 bases between. CDR3 bases: TGTGCCAGCAGCTTCAAAGACGTGAATGAGCAGTTCTTC. It yields the protein CASSFKDVNEQFF.

The gene calls are TRBV3-1 and TRBJ2-5; D call uncertain. Germline V CDR1 and CDR2: LGHDT, YNNKEL (reference sequence). V lost 2 bases to trimming and J lost 1 base, with 5 bases between them. The CDR3 length is 13 residues. The CDR3 DNA is TGTGCCAGCAGCCAATTCACCCAAGAGACCCAGTACTTC. This encodes CASSQFTQETQYF.

V and J are TRBV20-1 and TRBJ2-1, with 7 positions matching TRBD2. Germline V gene lookup returns CDR1 DFQATT and CDR2 SNEGSKA (reference sequence). V lost 0 bases and J lost 7; bases outside the gene matches: 9. This CDR3 is built from 15 residues. The CDR3 here is CSARDRAGTGNEQFF. The CDR3, as DNA: TGCAGTGCTAGAGATCGAGCGGGAACGGGAAATGAGCAGTTCTTC.

The gene calls are TRBV4-3 and TRBJ1-2, with D perhaps TRBD1 (6 bases). The CDR3 runs 15 residues. Germline-derived CDR1 and CDR2 are LGHNA and YSLEER. Trimming removed 0 bases at V and 4 bases at J, with 12 bases between. The CDR3: CASSQETGTSYGYTF. In nucleotides, the CDR3 is TGCGCCAGCAGCCAAGAAACCGGGACAAGCTATGGCTACACCTTC.

The V call is TRBV20-1, the J call TRBJ1-5, with TRBD1 matching 8 bases. The germline CDR1 and CDR2 sequences are DFQATT and SNEGSKA (reference sequence). The junction had 0 bases not matched to a gene; V was cut back by 3 bases and J by 5 bases. The CDR3 is 12 residues long. CDR3 protein: CSARTGDQPQHF. DNA for the CDR3: TGCAGTGCTAGGACAGGGGATCAGCCCCAGCATTTT.

This chain uses TRBV9 with TRBJ2-7; D unresolved. Germline-derived CDR1 and CDR2 are SGDLS and YYNGEE. V dropped 0 bases and J dropped 1 base, with 8 bases sitting between them. The CDR3 runs to 14 residues. This CDR3 is CASSVAAASYEQYF. The CDR3 DNA reads TGTGCCAGCAGCGTAGCGGCAGCATCCTACGAGCAGTACTTC.

This chain connects TRBV20-1 to TRBJ2-7, with D perhaps TRBD2 (6 bases). With 0 bases removed from V and 5 bases from J, the gap between germline ends came to 20 bases. Per the germline V gene, CDR1 is DFQATT and CDR2 is SNEGSKA (reference sequence). This CDR3 is built from 16 residues. In DNA form, the CDR3 reads TGCAGTGCTAGAGATCTAGGAGGGGACCTTATGAACGAGCAGTACTTC. This codes for CSARDLGGDLMNEQYF.

V usage is TRBV30 and J usage is TRBJ2-2; no definite D call. CDR1 is GTSNPN, CDR2 SVGIG, per germline (reference sequence). This CDR3 is built from 13 residues. Trimming shortened V by 1 base and J by 6 bases, and 9 bases separated the two germline ends. The CDR3 protein is CAWSESRSGELFF. DNA of the CDR3: TGTGCCTGGAGTGAATCGCGATCCGGGGAGCTGTTTTTT.

The chain has TRBV7-6 and TRBJ1-4; tentative D call: TRBD1 (6 bases). This CDR3 region has 13 residues. V dropped 5 bases and J dropped 14 bases, with 18 bases sitting between them. The V gene's germline CDR1 is SGHVS and CDR2 FNYEAQ. This chain's CDR3 is CASSMHERGLLFF. CDR3 nucleotides: TGTGCCAGCAGCATGCATGAACGGGGGCTTCTGTTTTTT.

J is TRBJ2-3 and V is TRBV20-1; D is undetermined. The CDR3 loop spans 15 amino acids. Trimming shortened V by 6 bases and J by 10 bases, and 26 bases separated the two germline ends. CDR1 is DFQATT and CDR2 is SNEGSKA in the germline V gene (reference sequence). DNA for the CDR3: TGCAGTGCGATTGACGGTCGCCCCGCCCAGGAATCGCAGTATTTT. It translates to CSAIDGRPAQESQYF.

The chain employs TRBV6-4 and TRBJ1-5, with D possibly matching TRBD1 (6 bases). The V gene's germline CDR1 is MRHNA and CDR2 SNTAGT. The germline V and J ends were trimmed by 7 bases and 6 bases, with 22 bases remaining between them. The CDR3 is 16 residues long. CDR3 in DNA: TGTGCCAGCAACCCAAATGGGGCAGGGGACGGTCAGCCCCAGCATTTT. It codes for CASNPNGAGDGQPQHF.